This entry lists 30 T cell receptor beta chains sequenced from one sample in a study of blood T cell repertoires in COVID-19 (dated by TCRdb to 2018 to 2020). The method was the immunoSEQ multiplex PCR assay. TCRdb retrieved this table from immuneACCESS and kept in-frame rearrangements only. Not all clones are present; in checked studies, unresolved V genes account for under half, and no reason is known for the remainder. Counted in this sample were over 350,000 clones; around 89% of them appeared once. More than 4% of the sample is held by the ten biggest clonotypes. The material sequenced was peripheral blood. The receptors here all came from a woman in her twenties or thirties with acute or convalescent COVID-19.

V usage is TRBV18 and J usage is TRBJ1-3; no clear D. Trimming left V 3 bases short and J 0 bases short, with 12 bases between. Germline assignment: CDR1 KGHSH and CDR2 LQKENI. CDR3 size: 16 residues. This chain's CDR3 is CASSPPSGSSGNTIYF. CDR3 nucleotide sequence: TGTGCCAGCTCACCGCCCTCGGGGAGCTCTGGAAACACCATATATTTT.

This CDR3 reads CASSRWTATSNQPQHF. Written as DNA, the CDR3 is TGTGCCAGCAGCCGCTGGACAGCGACTAGCAATCAGCCCCAGCATTTT. This chain links TRBV5-8 with TRBJ1-5, with D perhaps matching TRBD1 (6 bases). Germline V CDR1 and CDR2: SGHTS, YDEGEE. CDR3 size: 16 residues. Trimming removed 4 bases from V and 0 bases from J, with 14 bases in between. The full variable domain, its missing parts supplied by reference TRBV5-8 and TRBJ1-5, is EAGVTQSPTHLIKTRGQQATLRCSPISGHTSVYWYQQALGLGLQFLLWYDEGEERNRGNFPPRFSGRQFPNYSSELNVNALELEDSALYLCASSRWTATSNQPQHFGDGTRLSIL.

This clone was counted only a few times. The chain employs TRBV5-1 and TRBJ1-1, with 10 bases identical to TRBD1. Trimming took 4 bases from V and 5 from J; bases not matched to a gene: 5. CDR1 and CDR2 from the germline V gene are SGHRS and YFSETQ. The CDR3 spans 14 residues. The CDR3 reads CASSPGTGVTEAFF. The CDR3 region has the DNA TGCGCCAGCAGCCCCGGGACAGGGGTAACTGAAGCTTTCTTT.

V and J are TRBV7-2 and TRBJ2-3; possibly TRBD1 for D (5 bases). The CDR3 runs to 15 residues. CDR1 is SGHTA and CDR2 is FQGNSA in the germline V gene. Trimming took 1 base from V and 4 from J, leaving 12 bases between them. The CDR3 loop reads CASSLEGISADTQYF. In nucleotides, the CDR3 is TGTGCCAGCAGCTTAGAGGGGATTTCCGCAGATACGCAGTATTTT.

The chain combines TRBV5-1 with TRBJ1-1, with D perhaps TRBD1 (6 bases). V was cut by 0 bases and J by 6 bases, with 12 bases left in between. Germline-derived CDR1 and CDR2 are SGHRS and YFSETQ. This CDR3 contains 14 residues. In DNA, the CDR3 is TGCGCCAGCAGCTTGGAGAGGGGGAGCGCTGAAGCTTTCTTT. It yields the protein CASSLERGSAEAFF.

The rearrangement joins TRBV28 to TRBJ2-7, with 9 bases lining up with TRBD1. This CDR3 has 17 residues. After removal of 5 bases from V and 4 bases from J, the junction contained 15 bases not matched to a gene. Germline CDR1 reads MDHEN; CDR2 reads SYDVKM. The CDR3 sequence is CASSTQSPGQGRYEQYF. In nucleotides, the CDR3 is TGTGCCAGCAGTACCCAGTCTCCGGGACAGGGAAGATACGAGCAGTACTTC.

This clone was observed once. The V and J genes are TRBV3-1 (or the pseudogene TRBV3-2) and TRBJ2-3, with 10 bases matching TRBD2. The V gene's germline CDR1 is LGHDT and CDR2 YNNKEL (reference sequence). Unmatched junction bases numbered 8, after V lost 4 bases and J lost 1 base. CDR3 length: 17 residues. The CDR3, as DNA: TGTGCCAGCAGCCCCTCCGCCGGGACTAGCGGCACAGATACGCAGTATTTT. The encoded protein is CASSPSAGTSGTDTQYF.

The chain has TRBV29-1 and TRBJ1-2; D is possibly TRBD1 (5 bases). Germline V lookup: CDR1 SQVTM, CDR2 ANQGSEA. The CDR3 runs 13 residues. Trimming took off 2 bases at V and 4 bases at J, with 11 bases between the two ends. The CDR3 DNA follows: TGCAGCGTTGAACAGGGTTTGGGCTATGGCTACACCTTC. Translating it yields CSVEQGLGYGYTF. The full variable domain, its missing parts supplied by reference TRBV29-1 and TRBJ1-2, is SAVISQKPSRDICQRGTSLTIQCQVDSQVTMMFWYRQQPGQSLTLIATANQGSEATYESGFVIDKFPISRPNLTFSTLTVSNMSPEDSSIYLCSVEQGLGYGYTFGSGTRLTVV.

V usage is TRBV11-1 and J usage is TRBJ2-3; TRBD1 is a possible D gene (6 bases). The V end was cut by 1 base, the J end by 2 bases, with 10 bases between. Germline-derived CDR1 and CDR2 are SGHAT and FQDESV (reference sequence). The CDR3 has 15 amino acids. This CDR3 is CASSLEGGYTDTQYF. The CDR3 bases are TGTGCCAGCAGCTTAGAAGGGGGATACACAGATACGCAGTATTTT.

J is TRBJ2-3 and V is TRBV18; D unresolved. V lost 2 bases and J 2 bases, leaving 14 bases between the germline ends. The CDR3 is made up of 16 amino acids. Germline CDR1 and CDR2: KGHSH and LQKENI. As DNA, the CDR3 is TGTGCCAGCTCACCATCCGGTCGCCTTCACACAGATACGCAGTATTTT. Residues: CASSPSGRLHTDTQYF.

A single count supports this clone. The chain recombines TRBV11-2 with TRBJ2-7; D possibly corresponds to TRBD2 (5 bases). Germline V gene data show CDR1 as SGHAT and CDR2 as FQNNGV. Trimming took off 0 bases at V and 0 bases at J, with 12 bases between the two ends. CDR3 length: 16 residues. The CDR3 coding sequence is TGTGCCAGCAGCTTAGACCCAAATGGGAGCTCCTACGAGCAGTACTTC. Protein: CASSLDPNGSSYEQYF.

This chain links TRBV29-1 with TRBJ2-1; 7 bases are a match to TRBD1. The CDR3 has 13 residues. Germline-derived CDR1 and CDR2 are SQVTM and ANQGSEA. With 7 bases clipped from V and 6 bases from J, the junction kept 9 bases outside the gene matches. The CDR3 nucleotides read TGCAGCGGTGGGACAGCAATGCGCAATGAGCAGTTCTTC. Residues: CSGGTAMRNEQFF.

This clone occurred many times. The rearrangement uses TRBV27 and TRBJ2-5, with 9 bases identical to TRBD1. The V and J ends lost 5 bases and 2 bases, in that order; junction bases with no gene match: 9. The germline gives CDR1 MNHEY, CDR2 SMNVEV (reference sequence). This CDR3 spans 16 amino acids. The CDR3 region has the DNA TGTGCCAGCAGTAACCGGGACAGGGAGGCTCAAGAGACCCAGTACTTC. Its protein is CASSNRDREAQETQYF.

V is TRBV3-1 (or the pseudogene TRBV3-2) and J is TRBJ2-7, with D tentatively TRBD1 (6 bases). The germline V and J ends were trimmed by 1 base and 3 bases, with 22 bases remaining between them. CDR1 is LGHDT, CDR2 YNNKEL, per germline (reference sequence). The CDR3 consists of 18 residues. In nucleotides, the CDR3 is TGTGCCAGCAGCCAAGTAGGGGGTTATGGCGCGGAGCACTACGAGCAGTACTTC. This sequence encodes CASSQVGGYGAEHYEQYF.

Note on this clone: Other DNA sequences in the sample encode the same CDR3. This chain joins TRBV28 and TRBJ1-5; 7 bases match TRBD1. CDR1 is MDHEN, CDR2 SYDVKM, per germline. This CDR3 is built from 13 residues. The J segment lost 2 bases and the V segment lost 5 bases, leaving 0 bases of the junction unmatched. The CDR3 protein is CASSDRGNQPQHF. CDR3 nucleotides: TGTGCCAGCAGTGACAGGGGCAATCAGCCCCAGCATTTT.

The V gene is TRBV28, the J gene TRBJ2-7; TRBD1 matches 7 bases. V lost 5 bases to trimming and J lost 1 base; unmatched junction nucleotides: 8. The germline CDR1 and CDR2 sequences are MDHEN and SYDVKM. This CDR3 has 15 residues. CDR3 region: CASSEDGTASYEQYF. CDR3 DNA sequence: TGTGCCAGCAGTGAGGACGGGACAGCATCCTACGAGCAGTACTTC.

The chain couples TRBV7-6 to TRBJ2-2; 11 bases fit TRBD2. The CDR3 extends over 18 amino acids. The germline CDR1 and CDR2 sequences are SGHVS and FNYEAQ. Trimming at V came to 5 bases and at J to 4 bases, leaving 12 bases not matched to a gene. CDR3 in DNA: TGTGCCAGCAGCCCCAGGGGTAGCGGGGGGGCCGTCACCGGGGAGCTGTTTTTT. The encoded protein is CASSPRGSGGAVTGELFF.

V gene TRBV5-4 combines with J gene TRBJ2-5; TRBD2 might be the D (5 bases). Deletions cut 0 bases from V and 2 bases from J, with 8 bases between. From germline, CDR1 is SGHNT and CDR2 YYREEE (reference sequence). This CDR3 region has 14 residues. The CDR3 region is CASSLAGSQETQYF. The DNA of the CDR3 is TGTGCCAGCAGCTTGGCGGGGTCACAAGAGACCCAGTACTTC.

The gene calls are TRBV29-1 and TRBJ1-2; 9 bases agree with TRBD1. The CDR3 is 12 amino acids. The V and J ends lost 6 bases and 8 bases, in that order; junction bases with no gene match: 7. Germline CDR1 and CDR2: SQVTM and ANQGSEA. DNA for the CDR3: TGCAGCGTCGCGACAGGGGGAGGCGGCTACACCTTC. Protein product: CSVATGGGGYTF.

This clone was seen many times. The chain is built from TRBV7-8 and TRBJ2-7; TRBD2 matches 9 bases. The CDR3 sequence is 14 residues long. Per the germline V gene, CDR1 is SGHVS and CDR2 is FQNEAQ. The J segment lost 2 bases and the V segment lost 3 bases, leaving 2 bases of the junction unmatched. The CDR3: CASSFRGGAYEQYF. The CDR3 coding sequence is TGTGCCAGCAGCTTCCGCGGGGGGGCCTACGAGCAGTACTTC.

The CDR3 loop reads CASNGLGLTNEKLFF. The CDR3 DNA reads TGTGCCAGCAACGGGTTGGGGCTCACTAATGAAAAACTGTTTTTT. The chain uses TRBV5-8 and TRBJ1-4, with TRBD1 as a possible D gene (5 bases). This CDR3 comprises 15 residues. V was cut by 6 bases and J by 2 bases, with 14 bases left in between. Germline V gene lookup returns CDR1 SGHTS and CDR2 YDEGEE.

The chain employs TRBV5-4 and TRBJ2-2, with 8 bases lining up with TRBD2. The length of the CDR3 is 14 residues. The germline gives CDR1 SGHNT, CDR2 YYREEE (reference sequence). V gave up 4 bases and J gave up 4 bases; unmatched junction bases: 3. CDR3 sequence (DNA): TGTGCCAGCAGCCCCGGGACTAGCACCGGGGAGCTGTTTTTT. As protein: CASSPGTSTGELFF.

The chain is built from TRBV25-1 and TRBJ1-1, with 9 bases that match TRBD1. Germline V lookup: CDR1 MGHDK, CDR2 SYGVNS. Trimming cost V 2 bases and J 5 bases; bases outside gene matches: 12. The CDR3 consists of 17 residues. The DNA for the CDR3 is TGTGCCAGCAGTGAAGGCTGGGGACAGGGTGATCTGACTGAAGCTTTCTTT. The encoded protein is CASSEGWGQGDLTEAFF. The complete variable domain, with remaining parts taken from reference TRBV25-1 and TRBJ1-1, reads EADIYQTPRYLVIGTGKKITLECSQTMGHDKMYWYQQDPGMELHLIHYSYGVNSTEKGDLSSESTVSRIRTEHFPLTLESARPSHTSQYLCASSEGWGQGDLTEAFFGQGTRLTVV.

This sequence joins TRBV18 and TRBJ2-6; no clear D. Germline CDR1 and CDR2: KGHSH and LQKENI. The CDR3 loop spans 15 amino acids. Trimming took 1 base from V and 0 from J, leaving 4 bases between them. The CDR3: CASSPLRSGANVLTF. In DNA form, the CDR3 reads TGTGCCAGCTCACCACTCCGCTCTGGGGCCAACGTCCTGACTTTC.

This clone was found once. The V and J genes are TRBV3-1 (or the pseudogene TRBV3-2) and TRBJ1-2, with a possible D match to TRBD1 (6 bases). Germline CDR1 LGHDT, CDR2 YNNKEL (reference sequence). This CDR3 is built from 15 residues. Deletions cut 0 bases from V and 4 bases from J, with 12 bases between. CDR3 sequence reads: CASSQDTDSTYGYTF. The CDR3 bases are TGTGCCAGCAGCCAAGATACGGACAGCACCTATGGCTACACCTTC.

The chain employs TRBV2 and TRBJ2-1, with a possible D match to TRBD2 (6 bases). The CDR3 has 10 residues. V lost 9 bases and J lost 8, with 8 bases in between. Germline V gene lookup returns CDR1 SNHLY and CDR2 FYNNEI. CDR3 sequence reads: CARGEDEQFF. The CDR3 DNA sequence: TGTGCCAGGGGGGAGGATGAGCAGTTCTTC.

The V gene is TRBV18, the J gene TRBJ2-1, with a tentative D call TRBD2 (7 bases). The germline V and J ends were trimmed by 1 base and 8 bases, with 15 bases remaining between them. Germline V gene sequence: CDR1 KGHSH, CDR2 LQKENI. The CDR3 totals 15 residues. The CDR3 sequence is CASSPRTGGGYEQFF. The DNA for the CDR3 is TGTGCCAGCTCACCACGAACGGGCGGGGGCTATGAGCAGTTCTTC.

This chain links TRBV6-5 with TRBJ2-7; a possible D gene is TRBD1 (5 bases). The CDR3 length is 13 residues. Germline CDR1 reads MNHEY; CDR2 reads SVGAGI. V dropped 8 bases and J dropped 2 bases, with 13 bases sitting between them. For the CDR3, the DNA is TGTGCCAGCTCGGAAAGGGGTCCCTACGAGCAGTACTTC. As protein: CASSERGPYEQYF.

This clone has only one observation. The rearrangement links TRBV10-3 to TRBJ1-1; D is ambiguous. The V and J ends lost 11 bases and 0 bases respectively, with 13 bases between them. Germline V gene lookup returns CDR1 ENHRY and CDR2 SYGVKD. This CDR3 spans 13 amino acids. The CDR3 sequence: CALRTDLNTEAFF. The CDR3 nucleotides are TGTGCCCTCCGGACGGACTTGAACACTGAAGCTTTCTTT.

The chain has TRBV7-2 and TRBJ2-5, with 13 bases aligning to TRBD2. The CDR3 loop spans 15 amino acids. Germline trimming cut 5 bases from V and 4 bases from J; bases unmatched to any gene: 4. Germline V gives CDR1 SGHTA, CDR2 FQGNSA. The CDR3 DNA sequence: TGTGCCAGCAGCGCAGGACTAGCGGGGGTAGAGACCCAGTACTTC. This sequence encodes CASSAGLAGVETQYF. The entire variable domain, with the rest obtained from reference TRBV7-2 and TRBJ2-5, is as follows: GAGVSQSPSNKVTEKGKDVELRCDPISGHTALYWYRQSLGQGLEFLIYFQGNSAPDKSGLPSDRFSAERTGGSVSTLTIQRTQQEDSAVYLCASSAGLAGVETQYFGPGTRLLVL.